These 19 T cell receptor beta chains originate from one sample sequenced in a study of T cells in Graves' hyperthyroidism and ophthalmopathy (dated by TCRdb to about 2019). The library came from multiplex PCR. The sequencer listed for this sample is Illumina HiSeq 2000. The TCR beta CDR3 regions were amplified from the RNA transcripts. A first-round RT-PCR of the TCR CDR3 used the HTBI primer set with the Qiagen OneStep RT-PCR kit. The public sequencing data were trimmed at Q25 with fastp and processed into clonotypes with MiXCR by TCRdb, which kept only in-frame beta chains. CDR3 protein duplicates are merged, each entry listing the most common genes and DNA. Here the sample has 200,000 to 250,000 distinct CDR3 sequences; 15% to 20% occur a single time. Roughly 53% of the sample comes from the top ten. Sequencing was done on a sample of blood. The origin of the receptors is a man aged 50 to 60 with Graves' hyperthyroidism.

This clonotype has ten or more counts. The chain recombines TRBV24-1 with TRBJ2-1; 12 nucleotides match TRBD2. Per germline, CDR1 KGHDR and CDR2 SFDVKD. This CDR3 is 14 amino acids long. The V segment lost 5 bases and the J segment 13 bases; nucleotides outside the gene matches: 8. As DNA, the CDR3 is TGTGCCACCAGTGGACCGACGACTAGCGGGAGTCAGTTCTTC. This sequence encodes CATSGPTTSGSQFF.

V gene TRBV11-2 combines with J gene TRBJ1-5; no reliable D call. V dropped 2 bases and J dropped 1 base, with 9 bases sitting between them. Germline CDR1 is SGHAT and CDR2 is FQNNGV. The CDR3 loop spans 15 amino acids. As DNA, the CDR3 is TGTGCCAGCAGCTTATCAGGTTCGAGCAATCAGCCCCAGCATTTT. It encodes CASSLSGSSNQPQHF.

Comment on this clonotype: The junction departs from the called germline gene at one end, perhaps through a read error. The rearrangement uses TRBV7-7 and TRBJ2-2; TRBD1 matches 8 bases. Germline V gene lookup returns CDR1 SSHAT and CDR2 FNYEAQ (reference sequence). The CDR3 is made up of 15 amino acids. CDR3 amino acids: CASSLGQGATGELFF. Written as DNA, the CDR3 is TGTGCTAGCAGCTTAGGGCAGGGGGCGACCGGGGAGCTGTTTTTT.

Turning to this clonotype: Being one base from a much bigger clone, this may be a read error. The conserved final phenylalanine or tryptophan is absent from the CDR3, which likely points to a read error. The rearrangement uses TRBV27 and TRBJ2-7; D is undetermined. From germline, CDR1 is MNHEY and CDR2 SMNVEV (reference sequence). With 7 bases removed from V and 6 bases from J, the gap between germline ends came to 22 bases. This CDR3 comprises 15 residues. The CDR3 nucleotides are TGTGCCAGCACCAGACACGGTGCCCAGAACACCGAGCAGTACCTC. Translated: CASTRHGAQNTEQYL.

This clonotype has only a few counts. The V gene is TRBV6-2 or TRBV6-3, the J gene TRBJ2-1; 8 bases align to TRBD2. The CDR3 is 17 residues long. Germline CDR1 is MNHEY and CDR2 is SVGEGT. The V gene end was trimmed by 5 bases and the J gene end by 3 bases; junction bases not matched to a gene: 12. The CDR3 DNA follows: TGTGCCAGCAGTCGACCTTCAGCGGGAGTAATCTACAATGAGCAGTTCTTC. Translated: CASSRPSAGVIYNEQFF.

Worth noting for this clonotype: A read error may be the cause here, since a much bigger clone is one base away. Written as DNA, the CDR3 is TGTGCCAGCAGCCGTCCGGGACCCAGGAACTATGGCTACACCTTC. This translates into CASSRPGPRNYGYTF. The chain recombines TRBV11-2 with TRBJ1-2; TRBD1 is a possible D gene (5 bases). The CDR3 contains 15 residues. Trimming stripped 5 bases from V and 2 bases from J, with 15 bases between. Germline V gene sequence: CDR1 SGHAT, CDR2 FQNNGV.

This clonotype has ten or more counts. The CDR3 sequence is CASSEEFGDRDYEQYF. CDR3 coding DNA: TGTGCCAGCAGTGAAGAGTTCGGGGACAGGGACTACGAGCAGTACTTC. The genes are TRBV2 and TRBJ2-7, with 9 bases identical to TRBD1. Germline trimming cut 1 base from V and 3 bases from J; bases unmatched to any gene: 7. CDR1 and CDR2 from the germline V gene are SNHLY and FYNNEI. There are 16 residues in the CDR3.

This clonotype was detected ten times or more. The rearrangement joins TRBV3-1 to TRBJ2-5, with TRBD1 identical over 9 bases. CDR1 and CDR2 (germline): LGHDT, YNNKEL (reference sequence). This CDR3 comprises 15 residues. With V trimmed by 2 bases and J by 1 base, 2 bases remained unmatched. Here the CDR3 reads CASSQPTGGQETQYF. The CDR3 DNA sequence: TGTGCCAGCAGCCAACCGACAGGGGGCCAAGAGACCCAGTACTTC.

In its sample, this clonotype was seen a few times. This may come from a read error, since a much larger clone is one base off. Since no conserved phenylalanine or tryptophan closes the CDR3, a read error is the likely cause. The V and J genes are TRBV9 and TRBJ2-1; 14 nucleotides match TRBD2. V gave up 4 bases and J gave up 6 bases; unmatched junction bases: 6. The CDR3 loop spans 16 amino acids. Germline V gene data show CDR1 as SGDLS and CDR2 as YYNGEE. The CDR3 DNA reads TGTGCCAGCAGCCGGACTAGCGGGAGGAAAGGCAATGAGCAGTTCCTC. Translation: CASSRTSGRKGNEQFL.

This clonotype has more than one count but fewer than ten. J is TRBJ2-3 and V is TRBV7-9, with unresolved D. This CDR3 region has 14 residues. V dropped 7 bases and J dropped 4 bases, with 15 bases sitting between them. CDR1 is SEHNR and CDR2 is FQNEAQ in the germline V gene (reference sequence). The CDR3 here is CASTPRSVADTQYF. In nucleotides, the CDR3 is TGTGCCAGCACCCCTCGGTCGGTCGCAGATACGCAGTATTTT.

The V gene is TRBV5-6, the J gene TRBJ1-2; 8 positions agree with TRBD1. J was trimmed by 4 bases and V by 1 base; bases with no gene match: 6. The CDR3 is made up of 15 amino acids. Germline V lookup: CDR1 SGHDT, CDR2 YYEEEE. The CDR3 DNA reads as TGTGCCAGCAGCTTGTGGCACAGGGGGTTCTATGGCTACACCTTC. Translation: CASSLWHRGFYGYTF.

The sample holds a few counts of this clonotype. Given a much more abundant clone one base away, this may be a read error. V gene TRBV10-3 combines with J gene TRBJ2-7; TRBD2 aligns across 11 bases. The CDR3 sequence is 15 residues long. Looked up from germline, CDR1 is ENHRY and CDR2 is SYGVKD. The CDR3 loop is CAIRTSGTFSYERYF. CDR3 in DNA: TGTGCCATCAGGACTAGCGGGACTTTCTCCTACGAGCGGTACTTC.

This clonotype was seen only a few times. The chain uses TRBV5-4 and TRBJ2-7, with a weak D call TRBD2 (6 bases). The V gene lost 2 bases and the J gene lost 7 bases, with 13 bases spanning the gap. Germline loops: CDR1 SGHNT, CDR2 YYREEE (reference sequence). The CDR3 length is 13 residues. The CDR3 DNA reads as TGTGCCAGCAGCTTTAGGCGGGACCTGGAGCAGTACTTC. As protein: CASSFRRDLEQYF. The full variable domain, in which reference TRBV5-4 and TRBJ2-7 provide the parts outside the CDR3, is ETGVTQSPTHLIKTRGQQVTLRCSSQSGHNTVSWYQQALGQGPQFIFQYYREEENGRGNFPPRFSGLQFPNYSSELNVNALELDDSALYLCASSFRRDLEQYFGPGTRLTVT.

In this sample, this clonotype turned up a few times. The rearrangement links TRBV5-1 to TRBJ2-5; 7 bases map to TRBD1. This CDR3 spans 12 amino acids. CDR1 is SGHRS, CDR2 YFSETQ, per germline. V gave up 0 bases and J gave up 13 bases; unmatched junction bases: 6. CDR3 sequence: CASSLDRGKWYF. CDR3 in DNA: TGCGCCAGCAGCTTGGACAGGGGCAAATGGTACTTC. Based on the CDR3 plus reference TRBV5-1 and TRBJ2-5, the full variable domain is KAGVTQTPRYLIKTRGQQVTLSCSPISGHRSVSWYQQTPGQGLQFLFEYFSETQRNKGNFPGRFSGRQFSNSRSEMNVSTLELGDSALYLCASSLDRGKWYFGPGTRLLVL.

The chain combines TRBV19 with TRBJ2-1; D is possibly TRBD1 (5 bases). This CDR3 region has 14 residues. Trimming took 0 bases from V and 8 from J, leaving 11 bases between them. CDR1 is LNHDA, CDR2 SQIVND, per germline (reference sequence). The CDR3: CASSIDTGRDEQFF. DNA of the CDR3: TGTGCCAGTAGTATAGATACAGGCAGGGATGAGCAGTTCTTC. Filled out from reference TRBV19 and TRBJ2-1, the complete variable domain reads DGGITQSPKYLFRKEGQNVTLSCEQNLNHDAMYWYRQDPGQGLRLIYYSQIVNDFQKGDIAEGYSVSREKKESFPLTVTSAQKNPTAFYLCASSIDTGRDEQFFGPGTRLTVL.

V and J are TRBV9 and TRBJ2-1, with a possible D match to TRBD2 (5 bases). The CDR3 length is 16 residues. V was shortened by 0 bases and J by 0 bases, with 10 bases between the two germline ends. From germline, CDR1 is SGDLS and CDR2 YYNGEE. This CDR3 reads CASSVATGNSYNEQFF. The CDR3 coding sequence is TGTGCCAGCAGCGTAGCTACCGGGAACTCCTACAATGAGCAGTTCTTC. The whole variable domain, remainder taken from reference TRBV9 and TRBJ2-1, is DSGVTQTPKHLITATGQRVTLRCSPRSGDLSVYWYQQSLDQGLQFLIQYYNGEERAKGNILERFSAQQFPDLHSELNLSSLELGDSALYFCASSVATGNSYNEQFFGPGTRLTVL.

The V gene is TRBV6-6, the J gene TRBJ1-2, with D perhaps TRBD1 (6 bases). The CDR3 runs to 17 residues. Germline-derived CDR1 and CDR2 are MNHNY and SVGAGI (reference sequence). Trimming stripped 0 bases from V and 8 bases from J, with 22 bases between. CDR3 sequence: CASSYSISRQEGVGYTF. The DNA of the CDR3 is TGTGCCAGCAGTTACTCGATTTCTCGGCAGGAGGGGGTGGGCTACACCTTC.

This clonotype has at least ten counts. The rearrangement links TRBV10-3 to TRBJ2-1, with TRBD2 matching over 14 bases. Germline V gives CDR1 ENHRY, CDR2 SYGVKD. The junction had 6 bases not matched to a gene; V was cut back by 5 bases and J by 9 bases. The CDR3 runs to 15 residues. The CDR3 DNA reads TGTGCCATCAGTCGGGGACTAGCGGGAGAGATTGAGCAGTTCTTC. This sequence encodes CAISRGLAGEIEQFF.

Details on this clonotype: A single base separates this from a much larger clone, so it may be a read error. This chain joins TRBV2 and TRBJ2-1; 8 bases align to TRBD2. The CDR3 runs to 14 residues. The germline V gene has CDR1 SNHLY and CDR2 FYNNEI. This CDR3 is CAGSEGSKAGALFF. Written as DNA, the CDR3 is TGTGCCGGCAGTGAAGGGTCAAAAGCGGGAGCACTGTTCTTC.